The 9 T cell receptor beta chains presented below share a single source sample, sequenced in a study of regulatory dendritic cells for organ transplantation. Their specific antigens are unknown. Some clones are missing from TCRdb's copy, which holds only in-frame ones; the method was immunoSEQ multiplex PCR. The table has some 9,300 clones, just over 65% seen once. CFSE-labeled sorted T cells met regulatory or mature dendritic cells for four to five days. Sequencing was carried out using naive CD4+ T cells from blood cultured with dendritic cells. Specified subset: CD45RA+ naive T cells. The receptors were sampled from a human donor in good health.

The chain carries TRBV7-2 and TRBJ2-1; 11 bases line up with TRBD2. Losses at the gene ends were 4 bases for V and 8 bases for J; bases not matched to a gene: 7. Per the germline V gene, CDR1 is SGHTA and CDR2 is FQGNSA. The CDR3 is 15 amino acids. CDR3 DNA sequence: TGTGCCAGCAGCTCCTTAGCGGGGGGGCTCGATGAGCAGTTCTTC. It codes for CASSSLAGGLDEQFF.

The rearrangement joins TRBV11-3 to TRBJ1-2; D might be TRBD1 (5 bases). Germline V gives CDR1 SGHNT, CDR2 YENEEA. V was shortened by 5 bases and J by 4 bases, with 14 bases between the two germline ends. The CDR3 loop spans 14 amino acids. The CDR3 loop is CASSPRQGVYGYTF. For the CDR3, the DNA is TGTGCCAGCAGCCCCCGGCAGGGCGTCTATGGCTACACCTTC. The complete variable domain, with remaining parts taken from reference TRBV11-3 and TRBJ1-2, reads EAGVVQSPRYKIIEKKQPVAFWCNPISGHNTLYWYLQNLGQGPELLIRYENEEAVDDSQLPKDRFSAERLKGVDSTLKIQPAELGDSAVYLCASSPRQGVYGYTFGSGTRLTVV.

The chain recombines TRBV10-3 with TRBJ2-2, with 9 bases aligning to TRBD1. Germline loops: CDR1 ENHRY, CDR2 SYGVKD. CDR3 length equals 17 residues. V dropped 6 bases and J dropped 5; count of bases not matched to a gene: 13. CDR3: CAISYIMGQGSTGELFF. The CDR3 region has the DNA TGTGCCATCAGCTACATTATGGGACAGGGCTCGACCGGGGAGCTGTTTTTT.

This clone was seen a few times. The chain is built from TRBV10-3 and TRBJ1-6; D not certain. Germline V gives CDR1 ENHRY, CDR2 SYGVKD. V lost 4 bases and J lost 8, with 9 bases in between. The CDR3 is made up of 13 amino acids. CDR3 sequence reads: CAISVEEDSPLHF. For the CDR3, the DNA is TGTGCCATCAGTGTTGAGGAGGATTCACCCCTCCACTTT.

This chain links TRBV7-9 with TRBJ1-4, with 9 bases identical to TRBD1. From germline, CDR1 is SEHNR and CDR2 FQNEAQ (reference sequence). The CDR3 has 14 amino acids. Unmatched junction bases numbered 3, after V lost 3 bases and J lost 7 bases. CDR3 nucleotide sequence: TGTGCCAGCAGCTTGGGACAGGGAGGTGAAAAACTGTTTTTT. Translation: CASSLGQGGEKLFF.

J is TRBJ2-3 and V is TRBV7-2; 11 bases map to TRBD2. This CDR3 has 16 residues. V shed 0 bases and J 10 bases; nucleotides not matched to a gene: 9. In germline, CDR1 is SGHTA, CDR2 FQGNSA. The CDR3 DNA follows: TGTGCCAGCAGCTTAGCAGCGACTAGCGGGGCTTGGGCGCAGTATTTT. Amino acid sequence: CASSLAATSGAWAQYF.

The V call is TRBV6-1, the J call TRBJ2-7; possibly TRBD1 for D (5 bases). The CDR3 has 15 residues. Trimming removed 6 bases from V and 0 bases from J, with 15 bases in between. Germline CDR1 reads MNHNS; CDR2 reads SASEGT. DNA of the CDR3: TGTGCCAGCAGCCCACAGGTCTCATCCTCCTACGAGCAGTACTTC. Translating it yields CASSPQVSSSYEQYF.

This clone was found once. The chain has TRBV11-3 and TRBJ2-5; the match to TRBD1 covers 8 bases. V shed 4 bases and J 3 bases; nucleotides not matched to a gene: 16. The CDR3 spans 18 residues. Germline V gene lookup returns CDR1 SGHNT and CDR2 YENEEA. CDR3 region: CASSCHSYLRGPKETQYF. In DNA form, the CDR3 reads TGTGCCAGCAGCTGCCACAGTTATCTCAGGGGGCCCAAAGAGACCCAGTACTTC. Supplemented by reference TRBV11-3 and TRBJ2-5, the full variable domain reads EAGVVQSPRYKIIEKKQPVAFWCNPISGHNTLYWYLQNLGQGPELLIRYENEEAVDDSQLPKDRFSAERLKGVDSTLKIQPAELGDSAVYLCASSCHSYLRGPKETQYFGPGTRLLVL.

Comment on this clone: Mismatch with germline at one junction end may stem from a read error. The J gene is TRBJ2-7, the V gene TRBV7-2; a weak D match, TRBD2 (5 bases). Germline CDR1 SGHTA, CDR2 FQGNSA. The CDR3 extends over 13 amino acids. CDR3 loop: CANSLGGSYEQYF. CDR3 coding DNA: TGTGCCAACAGCTTAGGAGGCAGCTACGAGCAGTACTTC.